This T cell receptor (beta chain) is drawn from a study of T cells in Graves' hyperthyroidism and ophthalmopathy. The study, taken as a whole, reports: Ophthalmopathy was identified by the model a median about 6.4 months ahead of onset.

What was amplified from RNA transcripts were TCR beta CDR3 regions. RT-PCR in the first round (using the HTBI primer set) targeted the TCR CDR3. TCRdb reprocessed the multiplex PCR reads via MiXCR and lists one record per CDR3 protein. The table lists about 350,000 distinct CDR3 sequences, 11% to 15% of them singletons. The hyperthyroidism was newly diagnosed and had lasted under 2 months; the patients were aged 18 to 65. Reasons for excluding patients were uncontrolled infection, other autoimmune disease, pregnancy or lactation. Regarding this clonotype: Its specificity is unknown.

This clonotype was sampled from a woman aged 30 to 39 with Graves' hyperthyroidism. Sequencing used blood.

The CDR3 reads CASSIAAGGYEQYF. The CDR3 nucleotides read TGTGCCAGTAGTATCGCGGCGGGGGGCTACGAGCAGTACTTC. The rearrangement joins TRBV19 to TRBJ2-7; 8 bases are a match to TRBD2. This CDR3 contains 14 residues. V shed 3 bases, J shed 3 bases, and the junction held 4 bases outside the gene matches. Germline V gene data show CDR1 as LNHDA and CDR2 as SQIVND (reference sequence).